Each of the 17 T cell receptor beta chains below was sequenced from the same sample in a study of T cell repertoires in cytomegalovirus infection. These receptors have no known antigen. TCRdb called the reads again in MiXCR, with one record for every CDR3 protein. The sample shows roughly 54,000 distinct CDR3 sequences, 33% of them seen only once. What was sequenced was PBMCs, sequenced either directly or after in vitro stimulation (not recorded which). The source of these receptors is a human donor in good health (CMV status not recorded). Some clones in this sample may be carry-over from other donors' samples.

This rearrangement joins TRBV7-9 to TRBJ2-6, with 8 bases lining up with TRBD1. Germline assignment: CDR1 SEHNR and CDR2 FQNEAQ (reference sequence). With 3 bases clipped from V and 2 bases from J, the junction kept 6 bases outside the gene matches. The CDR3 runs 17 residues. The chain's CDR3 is CASSLGTGFTGANVLTF. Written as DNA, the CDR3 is TGTGCCAGCAGCTTGGGGACAGGCTTCACTGGGGCCAACGTCCTGACTTTC.

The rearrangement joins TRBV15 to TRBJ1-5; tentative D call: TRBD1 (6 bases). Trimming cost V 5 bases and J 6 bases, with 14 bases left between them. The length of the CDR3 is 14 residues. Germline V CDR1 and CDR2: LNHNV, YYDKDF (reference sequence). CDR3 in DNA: TGTGCCACCAGCCTTACAGGGATGGGTCAGCCCCAGCATTTT. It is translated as CATSLTGMGQPQHF.

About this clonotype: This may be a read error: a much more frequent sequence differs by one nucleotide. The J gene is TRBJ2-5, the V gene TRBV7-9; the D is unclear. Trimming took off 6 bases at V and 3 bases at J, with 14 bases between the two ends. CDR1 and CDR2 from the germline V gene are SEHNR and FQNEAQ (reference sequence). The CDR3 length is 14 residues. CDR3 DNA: TGTGCCAGCAGTTTGCTTAGCCGAGAAGAGACCCAGTACTTC. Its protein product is CASSLLSREETQYF.

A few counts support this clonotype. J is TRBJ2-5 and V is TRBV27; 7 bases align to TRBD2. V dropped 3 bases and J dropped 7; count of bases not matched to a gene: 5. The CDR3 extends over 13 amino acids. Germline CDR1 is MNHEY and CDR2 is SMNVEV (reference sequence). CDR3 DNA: TGTGCCAGCAGTTTGGGACCGGGGGGGACCCAGTACTTC. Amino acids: CASSLGPGGTQYF.

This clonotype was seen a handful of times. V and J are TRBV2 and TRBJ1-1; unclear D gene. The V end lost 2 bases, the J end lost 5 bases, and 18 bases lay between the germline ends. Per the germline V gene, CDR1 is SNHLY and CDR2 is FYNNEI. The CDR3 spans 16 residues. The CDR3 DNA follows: TGTGCCAGCAGTGAACAGTTAGGTCCGAGCTCGACTGAAGCTTTCTTT. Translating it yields CASSEQLGPSSTEAFF.

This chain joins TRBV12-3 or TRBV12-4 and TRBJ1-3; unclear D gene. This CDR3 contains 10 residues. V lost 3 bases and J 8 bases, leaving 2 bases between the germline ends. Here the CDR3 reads CASSLYTIYF. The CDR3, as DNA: TGTGCCAGCAGTTTGTACACCATATATTTT.

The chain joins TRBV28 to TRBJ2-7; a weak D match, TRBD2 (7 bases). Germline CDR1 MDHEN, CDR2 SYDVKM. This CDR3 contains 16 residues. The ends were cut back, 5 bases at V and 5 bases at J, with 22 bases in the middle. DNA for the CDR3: TGTGCCAGCAGTCCCCCCGGGGGCGGGGGATTCCACGAGCAGTACTTC. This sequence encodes CASSPPGGGGFHEQYF.

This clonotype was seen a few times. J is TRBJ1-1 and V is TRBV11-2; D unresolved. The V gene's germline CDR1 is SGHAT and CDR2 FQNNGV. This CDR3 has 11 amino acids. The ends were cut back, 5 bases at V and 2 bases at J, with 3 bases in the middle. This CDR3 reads CASSRNTEAFF. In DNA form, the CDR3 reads TGTGCCAGCAGCCGCAACACTGAAGCTTTCTTT.

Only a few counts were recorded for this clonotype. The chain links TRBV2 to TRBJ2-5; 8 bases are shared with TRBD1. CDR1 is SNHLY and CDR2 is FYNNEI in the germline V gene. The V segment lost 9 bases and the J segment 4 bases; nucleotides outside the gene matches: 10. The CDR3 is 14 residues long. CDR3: CASTTLQGGETQYF. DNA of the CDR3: TGTGCCAGTACAACCCTACAGGGGGGAGAGACCCAGTACTTC. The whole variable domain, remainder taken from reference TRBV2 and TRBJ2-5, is EPEVTQTPSHQVTQMGQEVILRCVPISNHLYFYWYRQILGQKVEFLVSFYNNEISEKSEIFDDQFSVERPDGSNFTLKIRSTKLEDSAMYFCASTTLQGGETQYFGPGTRLLVL.

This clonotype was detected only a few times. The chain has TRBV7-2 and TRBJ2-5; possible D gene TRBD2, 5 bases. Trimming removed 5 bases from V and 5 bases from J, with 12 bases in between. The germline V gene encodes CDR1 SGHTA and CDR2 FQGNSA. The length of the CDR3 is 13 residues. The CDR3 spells CASSNAPGETQYF. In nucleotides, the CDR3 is TGTGCCAGCAGCAATGCCCCGGGGGAGACCCAGTACTTC.

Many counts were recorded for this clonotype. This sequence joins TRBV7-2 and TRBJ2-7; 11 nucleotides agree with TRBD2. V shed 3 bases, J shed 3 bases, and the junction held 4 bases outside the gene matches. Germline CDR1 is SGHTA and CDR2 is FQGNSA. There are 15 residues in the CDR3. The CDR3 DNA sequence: TGTGCCAGCAGCTTCGGGACTAGCGGTCTCTACGAGCAGTACTTC. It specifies CASSFGTSGLYEQYF.

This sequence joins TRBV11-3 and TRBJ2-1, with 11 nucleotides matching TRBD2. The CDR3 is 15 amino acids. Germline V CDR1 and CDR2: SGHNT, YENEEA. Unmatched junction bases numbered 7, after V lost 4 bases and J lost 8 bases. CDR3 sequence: CASSSGLAEMDEQFF. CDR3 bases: TGTGCCAGCAGCTCGGGACTAGCGGAGATGGATGAGCAGTTCTTC.

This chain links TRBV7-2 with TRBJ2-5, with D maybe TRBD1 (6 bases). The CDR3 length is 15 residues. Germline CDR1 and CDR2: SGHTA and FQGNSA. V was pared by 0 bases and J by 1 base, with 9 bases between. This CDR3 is CASSLAYRVQETQYF. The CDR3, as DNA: TGTGCCAGCAGCTTAGCGTACAGGGTCCAAGAGACCCAGTACTTC.

The CDR3 DNA is TGTGCCACCAGCAGAGATCAGGGGGGGGGAGAGACCCAGTACTTC. Amino acid sequence: CATSRDQGGGETQYF. V is TRBV15 and J is TRBJ2-5, with D perhaps TRBD1 or TRBD2 (7 bases each). Germline CDR1 and CDR2: LNHNV and YYDKDF (reference sequence). Deletions cut 0 bases from V and 4 bases from J, with 12 bases between. This CDR3 contains 15 residues.

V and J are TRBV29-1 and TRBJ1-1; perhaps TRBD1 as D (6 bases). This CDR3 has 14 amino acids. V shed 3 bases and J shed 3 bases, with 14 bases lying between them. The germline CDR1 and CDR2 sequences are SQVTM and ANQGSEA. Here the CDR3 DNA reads TGCAGCGTTGACCCTTGGGACACTTACACTGAAGCTTTCTTT. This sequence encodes CSVDPWDTYTEAFF.

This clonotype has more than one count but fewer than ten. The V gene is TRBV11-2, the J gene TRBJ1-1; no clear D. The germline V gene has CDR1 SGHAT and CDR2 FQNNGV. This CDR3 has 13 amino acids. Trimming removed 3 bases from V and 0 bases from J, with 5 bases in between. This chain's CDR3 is CASSLYMNTEAFF. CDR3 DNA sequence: TGTGCCAGCAGCTTGTATATGAACACTGAAGCTTTCTTT.

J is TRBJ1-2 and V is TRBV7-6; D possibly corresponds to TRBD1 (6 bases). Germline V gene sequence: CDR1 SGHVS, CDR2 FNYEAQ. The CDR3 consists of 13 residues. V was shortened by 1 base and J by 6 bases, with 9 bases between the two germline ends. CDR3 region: CASSLGSGDGYTF. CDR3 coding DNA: TGTGCCAGCAGCTTAGGGTCAGGGGATGGCTACACCTTC.